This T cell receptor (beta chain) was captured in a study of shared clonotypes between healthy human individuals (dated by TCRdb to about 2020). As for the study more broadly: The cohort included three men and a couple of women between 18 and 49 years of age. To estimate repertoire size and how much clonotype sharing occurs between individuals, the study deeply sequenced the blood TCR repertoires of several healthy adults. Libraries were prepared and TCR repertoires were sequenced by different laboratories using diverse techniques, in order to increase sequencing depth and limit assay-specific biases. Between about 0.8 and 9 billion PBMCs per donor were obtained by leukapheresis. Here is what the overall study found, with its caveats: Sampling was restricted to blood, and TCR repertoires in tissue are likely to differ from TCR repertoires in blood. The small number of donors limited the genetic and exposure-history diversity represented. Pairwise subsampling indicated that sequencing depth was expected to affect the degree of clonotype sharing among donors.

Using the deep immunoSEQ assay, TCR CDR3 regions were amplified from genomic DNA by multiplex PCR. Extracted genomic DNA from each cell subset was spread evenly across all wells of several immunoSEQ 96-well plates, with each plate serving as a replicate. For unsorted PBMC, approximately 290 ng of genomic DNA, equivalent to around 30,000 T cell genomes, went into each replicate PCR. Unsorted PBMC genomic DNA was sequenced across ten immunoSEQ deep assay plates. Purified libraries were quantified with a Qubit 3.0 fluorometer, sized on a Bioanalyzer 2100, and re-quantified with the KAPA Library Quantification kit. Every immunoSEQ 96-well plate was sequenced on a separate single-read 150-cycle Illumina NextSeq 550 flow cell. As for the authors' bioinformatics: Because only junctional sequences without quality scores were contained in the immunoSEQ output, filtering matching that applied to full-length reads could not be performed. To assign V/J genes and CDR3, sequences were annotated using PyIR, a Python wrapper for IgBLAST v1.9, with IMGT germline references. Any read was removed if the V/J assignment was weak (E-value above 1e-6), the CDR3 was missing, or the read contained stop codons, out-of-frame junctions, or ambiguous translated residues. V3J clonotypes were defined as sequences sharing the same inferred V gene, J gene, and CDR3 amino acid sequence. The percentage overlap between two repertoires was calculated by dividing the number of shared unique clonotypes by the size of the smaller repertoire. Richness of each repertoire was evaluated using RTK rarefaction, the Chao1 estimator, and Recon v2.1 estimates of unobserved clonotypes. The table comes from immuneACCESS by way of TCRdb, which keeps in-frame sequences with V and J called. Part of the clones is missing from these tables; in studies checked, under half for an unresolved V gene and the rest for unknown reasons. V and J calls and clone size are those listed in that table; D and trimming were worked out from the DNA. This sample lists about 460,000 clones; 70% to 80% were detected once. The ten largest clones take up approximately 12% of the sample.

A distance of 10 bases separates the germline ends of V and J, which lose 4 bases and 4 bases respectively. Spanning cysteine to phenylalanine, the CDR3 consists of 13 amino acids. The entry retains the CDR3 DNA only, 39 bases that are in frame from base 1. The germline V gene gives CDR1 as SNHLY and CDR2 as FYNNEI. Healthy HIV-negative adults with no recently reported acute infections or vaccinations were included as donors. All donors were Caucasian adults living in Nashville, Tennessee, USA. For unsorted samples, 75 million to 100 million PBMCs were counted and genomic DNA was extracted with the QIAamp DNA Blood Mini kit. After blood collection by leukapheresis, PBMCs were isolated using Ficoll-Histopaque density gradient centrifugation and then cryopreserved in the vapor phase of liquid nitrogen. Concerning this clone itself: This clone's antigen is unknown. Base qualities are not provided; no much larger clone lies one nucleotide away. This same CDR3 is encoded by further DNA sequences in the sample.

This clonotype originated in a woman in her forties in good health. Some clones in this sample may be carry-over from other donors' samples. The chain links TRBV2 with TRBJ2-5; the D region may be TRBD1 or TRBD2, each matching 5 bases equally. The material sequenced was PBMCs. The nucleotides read TGTGCCAGCAGTGCTTGGGGGAGAGAGACCCAGTACTTC. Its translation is CASSAWGRETQYF.